These 21 T cell receptor beta chains share one sample of origin, sequenced in a study of radiation and T cells in renal cell carcinoma. The time point here: blood 2 weeks post-SBRT. Described treatment: 15 Gy SBRT to primary tumor, nephrectomy 4 weeks later. TCRdb's table, derived via immunoSEQ multiplex PCR, lists solely in-frame clones and lacks some. The table lists around 60,000 clones, roughly 79% of them singletons. The sequences come from blood, collected from a patient whose treatment included radiotherapy and nephrectomy. The receptors shown here come from a man in his 60s with renal cell carcinoma.

In regard to this clone: One end of the junction fails to match germline, which may point to a read error. The chain recombines TRBV5-3 with TRBJ1-4, with 9 bases lining up with TRBD1. TRBV5-3 is recorded as an ORF, its role being uncertain. The CDR3 consists of 15 residues. CDR3 nucleotides: TGTGCCAGCAGCTACCCGGGACAGGGAAGTGAAAAACTGTTTTTT. This codes for CASSYPGQGSEKLFF.

This chain uses TRBV11-2 with TRBJ1-2, with a possible D match to TRBD1 (5 bases). From germline, CDR1 is SGHAT and CDR2 FQNNGV. There are 14 residues in the CDR3. Between the trimmed V and J ends, which lost 2 bases and 9 bases, there was a span of 16 bases. CDR3 DNA: TGTGCCAGCAGCTTACTCGTGGGGACTATTAGCTACACCTTC. Translated: CASSLLVGTISYTF.

Of note for this clone: A much more abundant neighbour one base away suggests this may be a read error. J is TRBJ1-1 and V is TRBV4-1; D is possibly TRBD1 (6 bases). Per germline, CDR1 MGHRA and CDR2 YSYEKL. CDR3 length: 14 residues. CDR3 in amino acids: CASSQDRGGTGAFF. In nucleotides, the CDR3 is TGCGCCAGCAGCCAAGATAGGGGGGGCACTGGAGCTTTCTTT.

The chain couples TRBV5-1 to TRBJ2-1, with 9 bases identical to TRBD1. V was pared by 4 bases and J by 7 bases, with 0 bases of the junction left unmatched. The CDR3 length is 12 residues. CDR1 is SGHRS, CDR2 YFSETQ, per germline. The CDR3, as DNA: TGCGCCAGCAGCGACAGGGGGAATGAGCAGTTCTTC. Amino acid sequence: CASSDRGNEQFF.

The chain recombines TRBV5-4 with TRBJ2-3; 11 nucleotides match TRBD2. CDR1 is SGHNT and CDR2 is YYREEE in the germline V gene (reference sequence). V was pared by 0 bases and J by 1 base, with 7 bases of the junction left unmatched. This CDR3 contains 18 residues. CDR3 nucleotides: TGTGCCAGCAGCTTGGAACTAGCGGGAGCCCCCGGCACAGATACGCAGTATTTT. This encodes CASSLELAGAPGTDTQYF.

The CDR3 here is CASSQDRAALTTNEKLFF. DNA of the CDR3: TGCGCCAGCAGCCAAGATAGGGCAGCTTTAACAACTAATGAAAAACTGTTTTTT. This rearrangement joins TRBV4-3 to TRBJ1-4; no reliable D call. The germline V and J ends were trimmed by 0 bases and 0 bases, with 14 bases remaining between them. The CDR3 runs 18 residues. CDR1 is LGHNA and CDR2 is YSLEER in the germline V gene.

The CDR3 is CASGGRNTEAFF. In DNA, the CDR3 is TGTGCCAGCGGAGGACGAAACACTGAAGCTTTCTTT. The chain couples TRBV14 to TRBJ1-1; D call uncertain. V gave up 8 bases and J gave up 2 bases, with 9 bases separating them. The germline V gene has CDR1 SGHDN and CDR2 FVKESK. This CDR3 spans 12 amino acids. Filled out from reference TRBV14 and TRBJ1-1, the complete variable domain reads EAGVTQFPSHSVIEKGQTVTLRCDPISGHDNLYWYRRVMGKEIKFLLHFVKESKQDESGMPNNRFLAERTGGTYSTLKVQPAELEDSGVYFCASGGRNTEAFFGQGTRLTVV.

V is TRBV7-9 and J is TRBJ1-5; D call uncertain. The CDR3 runs 14 residues. V lost 4 bases, J lost 1 base, and 8 bases lay in between. CDR1 SEHNR and CDR2 FQNEAQ come from the germline V gene (reference sequence). The CDR3 is CASSSGASNQPQHF. The CDR3 DNA reads as TGTGCCAGCAGCTCCGGTGCCAGCAATCAGCCCCAGCATTTT.

V and J are TRBV2 and TRBJ1-1; 7 bases match TRBD1. In germline, CDR1 is SNHLY, CDR2 FYNNEI. The junction had 11 bases not matched to a gene; V was cut back by 8 bases and J by 5 bases. This CDR3 has 14 residues. CDR3 DNA: TGTGCCAGCGGGGGGACAGCCTTTGGGACTGAAGCTTTCTTT. This sequence encodes CASGGTAFGTEAFF.

The chain recombines TRBV6-5 with TRBJ1-4; 8 bases fit TRBD1. Germline V lookup: CDR1 MNHEY, CDR2 SVGAGI. The CDR3 loop spans 14 amino acids. V lost 5 bases, J lost 5 bases, and 4 bases stayed unmatched. CDR3 nucleotide sequence: TGTGCCAGCAGTCTCAGGGGGCAAAATGAAAAACTGTTTTTT. Protein: CASSLRGQNEKLFF.

V gene TRBV19 combines with J gene TRBJ2-1; 7 positions agree with TRBD1. This CDR3 region has 15 residues. Germline V lookup: CDR1 LNHDA, CDR2 SQIVND (reference sequence). J was trimmed by 2 bases and V by 5 bases; bases with no gene match: 6. The CDR3 sequence: CASSSDRAAYNEQFF. Written as DNA, the CDR3 is TGTGCCAGTAGTTCAGACAGGGCGGCCTACAATGAGCAGTTCTTC.

The J gene is TRBJ1-2, the V gene TRBV6-1; D not resolved. This CDR3 contains 14 residues. V gave up 9 bases and J gave up 4 bases, with 18 bases separating them. Germline V lookup: CDR1 MNHNS, CDR2 SASEGT. CDR3 amino acids: CASTNDQAVYGYTF. CDR3 DNA sequence: TGTGCCAGTACCAATGATCAGGCCGTCTATGGCTACACCTTC.

The chain joins TRBV19 to TRBJ2-7; 8 bases agree with TRBD2. V was clipped by 4 bases and J by 2 bases; unmatched bases: 4. This CDR3 region has 14 residues. Germline CDR1 LNHDA, CDR2 SQIVND (reference sequence). The CDR3 here is CASSKVAGPYEQYV. The DNA of the CDR3 is TGTGCCAGTAGTAAGGTAGCGGGACCCTACGAGCAGTACGTC.

This clone was picked up a small number of times. The V gene is TRBV9, the J gene TRBJ1-2; TRBD1 matches 8 bases. V shed 0 bases, J shed 11 bases, and the junction held 15 bases outside the gene matches. Germline CDR1 reads SGDLS; CDR2 reads YYNGEE. CDR3 length equals 16 residues. CDR3 in amino acids: CASSVVGGTGTQKYTF. The CDR3 region has the DNA TGTGCCAGCAGCGTAGTAGGGGGGACAGGAACCCAGAAGTACACCTTC.

The chain uses TRBV11-2 and TRBJ2-5; D assignment may be TRBD1 or TRBD2 (5 bases each). There are 14 residues in the CDR3. Trimming shortened V by 4 bases and J by 1 base, and 10 bases separated the two germline ends. CDR1 and CDR2 from the germline V gene are SGHAT and FQNNGV. CDR3 protein: CASSWGRIQETQYF. Here the CDR3 DNA reads TGTGCCAGCAGCTGGGGACGAATCCAAGAGACCCAGTACTTC.

This chain joins TRBV7-8 and TRBJ2-3; weak D call: TRBD2 (6 bases). The V end was cut by 4 bases, the J end by 1 base, with 9 bases between. The V gene's germline CDR1 is SGHVS and CDR2 FQNEAQ. CDR3 length: 14 residues. In nucleotides, the CDR3 is TGTGCCAGCAGCTATAGCGGTGGCACAGATACGCAGTATTTT. Protein product: CASSYSGGTDTQYF.

The rearrangement links TRBV9 to TRBJ1-1, with D unclear. V was clipped by 1 base and J by 0 bases, with 13 bases between them. CDR1 SGDLS and CDR2 YYNGEE come from the germline V gene. CDR3 length: 16 amino acids. Here the CDR3 reads CASSVKAGLLNTEAFF. The CDR3 DNA follows: TGTGCCAGCAGCGTAAAGGCAGGACTATTGAACACTGAAGCTTTCTTT.

This clone has more than one count but fewer than ten. The chain combines TRBV9 with TRBJ2-1; maybe TRBD2 (5 bases). Germline-derived CDR1 and CDR2 are SGDLS and YYNGEE. The ends were cut back, 7 bases at V and 4 bases at J, with 15 bases in the middle. This CDR3 has 14 amino acids. The CDR3 sequence is CASSRGTPYNEQFF. In nucleotides, the CDR3 is TGTGCCAGCTCCCGGGGAACACCTTACAATGAGCAGTTCTTC. The entire variable domain, with the rest obtained from reference TRBV9 and TRBJ2-1, is as follows: DSGVTQTPKHLITATGQRVTLRCSPRSGDLSVYWYQQSLDQGLQFLIQYYNGEERAKGNILERFSAQQFPDLHSELNLSSLELGDSALYFCASSRGTPYNEQFFGPGTRLTVL.

This clone appeared a few times. The gene calls are TRBV19 and TRBJ2-4, with 10 bases aligning to TRBD1. The CDR3 runs to 15 residues. Trimming removed 6 bases from V and 7 bases from J; junction bases left unmatched: 9. Germline V gives CDR1 LNHDA, CDR2 SQIVND (reference sequence). CDR3 nucleotides: TGTGCCAGTAGCGGACAGGGGGGGTCCCTGAACATTCAGTACTTC. Translation gives CASSGQGGSLNIQYF.

The CDR3 nucleotides are TGCAGCGTTGAAATAGGACTTGGCTACACCTTC. This gives the protein CSVEIGLGYTF. This chain uses TRBV29-1 with TRBJ1-2; the D is unclear. Looked up from germline, CDR1 is SQVTM and CDR2 is ANQGSEA. V lost 2 bases and J 7 bases, leaving 8 bases between the germline ends. This CDR3 contains 11 residues.

This chain connects TRBV20-1 to TRBJ2-1; no reliable D call. With 1 base removed from V and 10 bases from J, the gap between germline ends came to 8 bases. The CDR3 totals 11 residues. CDR1 is DFQATT, CDR2 SNEGSKA, per germline (reference sequence). The CDR3, as DNA: TGCAGTGCTAGAGTAAGGGAAGAGCAGTTCTTC. Protein product: CSARVREEQFF.